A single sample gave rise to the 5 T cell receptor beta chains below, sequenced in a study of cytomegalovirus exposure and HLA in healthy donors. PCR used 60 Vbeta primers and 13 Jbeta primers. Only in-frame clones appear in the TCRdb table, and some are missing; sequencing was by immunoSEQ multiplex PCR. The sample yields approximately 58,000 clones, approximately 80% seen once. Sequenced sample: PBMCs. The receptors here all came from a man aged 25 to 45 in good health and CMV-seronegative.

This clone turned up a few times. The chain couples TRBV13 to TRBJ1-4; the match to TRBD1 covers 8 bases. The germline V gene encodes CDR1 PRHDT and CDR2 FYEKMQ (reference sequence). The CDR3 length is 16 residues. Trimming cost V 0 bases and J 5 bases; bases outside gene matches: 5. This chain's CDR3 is CASSLGQGAFNEKLFF. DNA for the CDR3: TGTGCCAGCAGCTTAGGGCAGGGGGCCTTCAATGAAAAACTGTTTTTT.

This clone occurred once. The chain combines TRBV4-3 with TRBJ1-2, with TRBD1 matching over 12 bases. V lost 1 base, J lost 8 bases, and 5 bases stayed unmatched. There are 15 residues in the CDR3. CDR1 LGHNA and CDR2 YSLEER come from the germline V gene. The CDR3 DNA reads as TGCGCCAGCAGCCAAGCTGGGACAGGGGGCGCAGGCTACACCTTC. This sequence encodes CASSQAGTGGAGYTF.

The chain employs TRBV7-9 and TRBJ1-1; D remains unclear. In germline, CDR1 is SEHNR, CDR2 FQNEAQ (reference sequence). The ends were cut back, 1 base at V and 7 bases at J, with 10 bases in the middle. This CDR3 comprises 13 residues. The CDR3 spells CASSLGGSLEAFF. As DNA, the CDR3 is TGTGCCAGCAGCTTAGGCGGCTCCCTTGAAGCTTTCTTT. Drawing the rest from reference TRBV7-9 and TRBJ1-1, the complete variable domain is DTGVSQNPRHKITKRGQNVTFRCDPISEHNRLYWYRQTLGQGPEFLTYFQNEAQLEKSRLLSDRFSAERPKGSFSTLEIQRTEQGDSAMYLCASSLGGSLEAFFGQGTRLTVV.

The CDR3 DNA follows: TGTGCCAGCAGCTCCGGCACAAGGGGCACTGAAGCTTTCTTT. Amino acids: CASSSGTRGTEAFF. V and J are TRBV7-9 and TRBJ1-1; a possible D gene is TRBD1 (5 bases). The CDR3 is 14 amino acids. Germline V gene lookup returns CDR1 SEHNR and CDR2 FQNEAQ (reference sequence). Between the trimmed V and J ends, which lost 4 bases and 4 bases, there was a span of 13 bases.

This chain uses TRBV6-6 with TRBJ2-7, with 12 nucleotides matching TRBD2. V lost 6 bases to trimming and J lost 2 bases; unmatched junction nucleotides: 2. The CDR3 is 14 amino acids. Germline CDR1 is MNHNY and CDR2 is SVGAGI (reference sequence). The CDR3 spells CASSRTSGTYEQYF. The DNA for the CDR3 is TGTGCCAGCAGCCGGACTAGCGGGACCTACGAGCAGTACTTC.